Listed below are T cell receptor beta chains from one sample, sequenced in a study of follicular helper T cells after annual influenza vaccination. Measured with immunoSEQ multiplex PCR; TCRdb has only the in-frame clones, and not every one. The sample has approximately 10,000 clones; roughly 80% are singletons. Sample: CXCR5+ CD38- circulating T follicular helper cells from blood, taken 7 days after influenza vaccination. These receptors were obtained from an adult who received the influenza vaccine. Both conserved end residues are part of each CDR3. The D gene is left open where the match is weak. Some rows have no size entry. The others give once, few or many, or a class for an expanded clone.

V,size,J,D,DNA,CDR3
TRBV2,few,TRBJ1-4,.,TGTGCCAGCAAAGAGAACAGGGATAATGAAAAACTGTTTTTT,CASKENRDNEKLFF
TRBV7-8,.,TRBJ2-3,TRBD2,TGTGCCAGCAGCTCCACGGGACTAGCTCCAGATACGCAGTATTTT,CASSSTGLAPDTQYF
TRBV4-2,.,TRBJ2-7,.,TGTGCCAGCAGCCAAGATCAGTTTCGGGGAACCTACGAGCAGTACTTC,CASSQDQFRGTYEQYF
TRBV5-8,.,TRBJ2-3,.,TGTGCCAGCAGCTTTTCACTGAGCACAGATACGCAGTATTTT,CASSFSLSTDTQYF
TRBV28,.,TRBJ2-1,.,TGTGCCAGCACCCTTAACCCCTACAATGAGCAGTTCTTC,CASTLNPYNEQFF
TRBV7-9,.,TRBJ1-4,.,TGTGCCAGCAGCTCACCACCACCACAAGCAACTAATGAAAAACTGTTTTTT,CASSSPPPQATNEKLFF
TRBV28,.,TRBJ2-3,.,TGTGCCAGCAGTCTATCGGGACCCACCACAGATACGCAGTATTTT,CASSLSGPTTDTQYF
TRBV6-1,.,TRBJ1-6,TRBD1,TGTGCCAGCAGTCGACAGGGTTCGGATTCACCCCTCCACTTT,CASSRQGSDSPLHF
TRBV6-6,.,TRBJ1-6,.,TGTGCCAGCAGTCTACGACAGTCCCACGGGTCACCCCTCCACTTT,CASSLRQSHGSPLHF
TRBV5-1,.,TRBJ2-5,TRBD2,TGCGCCAGCAGAGCCGGGACTAGCGGGGGAGAGACCCAGTACTTC,CASRAGTSGGETQYF
TRBV15,.,TRBJ1-2,.,TGTGCCACCGGGCTTGGAGGCGGATCTAACTATGGCTACACCTTC,CATGLGGGSNYGYTF
TRBV7-8,.,TRBJ1-3,TRBD1,TGTGCCAGCAGCCCTGGGACAGTCTCTGGAAACACCATATATTTT,CASSPGTVSGNTIYF
TRBV5-4,.,TRBJ2-3,.,TGTGCCAGCAGCTTTCCTCAGGGTACGCAGTATTTT,CASSFPQGTQYF
TRBV28,.,TRBJ2-5,.,TGTGCCAGCAGCCGGCCGGGATCAGAGACCCAGTACTTC,CASSRPGSETQYF
TRBV7-8,.,TRBJ1-2,TRBD1,TGTGCCAGCAGACCCACAGGGGGCTTGGGGGGCTACACCTTC,CASRPTGGLGGYTF
TRBV7-2,.,TRBJ2-2,TRBD2,TGTGCCAGCAGCTCTTGGACTAGCGGGGGGGCTAGCACCGGGGAGCTGTTTTTT,CASSSWTSGGASTGELFF
TRBV7-2,.,TRBJ2-2,TRBD2,TGTGCCAGCAGCCCGCCGGGACTAGAAACCGGGGAGCTGTTTTTT,CASSPPGLETGELFF
TRBV7-2,few,TRBJ2-1,TRBD2,TGTGCCAGCAGCTTAGCGGCGGGGGAGGGCTACAATGAGCAGTTCTTC,CASSLAAGEGYNEQFF